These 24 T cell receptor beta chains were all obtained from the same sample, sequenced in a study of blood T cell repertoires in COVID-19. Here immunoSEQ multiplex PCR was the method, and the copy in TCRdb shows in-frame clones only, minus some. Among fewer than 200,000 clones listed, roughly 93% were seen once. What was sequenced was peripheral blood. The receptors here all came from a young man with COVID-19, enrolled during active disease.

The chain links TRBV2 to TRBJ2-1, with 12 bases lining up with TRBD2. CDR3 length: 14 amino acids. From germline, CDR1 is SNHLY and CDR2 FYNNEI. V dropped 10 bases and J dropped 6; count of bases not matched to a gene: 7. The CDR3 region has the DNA TGTGCCAACTTAGGGACTAGCGGGCCCAATGAGCAGTTCTTC. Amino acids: CANLGTSGPNEQFF.

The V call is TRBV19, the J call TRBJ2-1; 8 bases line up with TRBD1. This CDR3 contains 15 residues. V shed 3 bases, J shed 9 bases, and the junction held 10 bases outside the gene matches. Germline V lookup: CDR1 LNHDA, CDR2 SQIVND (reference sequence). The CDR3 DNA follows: TGTGCCAGTAGTATTGGGACAGGATCCATCGGTGAGCAGTTCTTC. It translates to CASSIGTGSIGEQFF.

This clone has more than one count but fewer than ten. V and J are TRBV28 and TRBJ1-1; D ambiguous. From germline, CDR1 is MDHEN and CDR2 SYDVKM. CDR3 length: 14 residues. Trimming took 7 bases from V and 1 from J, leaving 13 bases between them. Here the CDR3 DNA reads TGTGCCAGCACCCCCGACAAGCCGAACACTGAAGCTTTCTTT. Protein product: CASTPDKPNTEAFF.

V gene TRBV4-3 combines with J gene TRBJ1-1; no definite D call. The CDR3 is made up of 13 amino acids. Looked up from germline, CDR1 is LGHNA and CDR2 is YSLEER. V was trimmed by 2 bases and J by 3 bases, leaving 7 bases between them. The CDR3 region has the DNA TGCGCCAGCAGCCAAACAGTTTACACTGAAGCTTTCTTT. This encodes CASSQTVYTEAFF.

CDR3 in amino acids: CATSRDGQGTQETQYF. DNA for the CDR3: TGTGCCACCAGCAGAGACGGACAGGGGACACAAGAGACCCAGTACTTC. The V call is TRBV15, the J call TRBJ2-5; 9 bases are a match to TRBD1. This CDR3 contains 16 residues. Per germline, CDR1 LNHNV and CDR2 YYDKDF (reference sequence). V gave up 0 bases and J gave up 2 bases; unmatched junction bases: 4. Full variable domain (missing parts from reference TRBV15 and TRBJ2-5): DAMVIQNPRYQVTQFGKPVTLSCSQTLNHNVMYWYQQKSSQAPKLLFHYYDKDFNNEADTPDNFQSRRPNTSFCFLDIRSPGLGDTAMYLCATSRDGQGTQETQYFGPGTRLLVL.

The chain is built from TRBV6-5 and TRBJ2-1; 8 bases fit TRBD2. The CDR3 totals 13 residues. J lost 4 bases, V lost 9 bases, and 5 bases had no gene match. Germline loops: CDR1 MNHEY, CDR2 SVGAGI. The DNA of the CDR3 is TGTGCCAGTCGGCGGGGGGTATACAATGAGCAGTTCTTC. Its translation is CASRRGVYNEQFF.

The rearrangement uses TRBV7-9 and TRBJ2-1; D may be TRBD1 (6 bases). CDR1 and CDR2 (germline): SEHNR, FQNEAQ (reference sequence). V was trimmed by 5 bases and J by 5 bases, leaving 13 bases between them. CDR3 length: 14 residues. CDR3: CASSPTDRHNEQFF. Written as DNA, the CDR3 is TGTGCCAGCAGCCCTACAGACAGGCACAATGAGCAGTTCTTC.

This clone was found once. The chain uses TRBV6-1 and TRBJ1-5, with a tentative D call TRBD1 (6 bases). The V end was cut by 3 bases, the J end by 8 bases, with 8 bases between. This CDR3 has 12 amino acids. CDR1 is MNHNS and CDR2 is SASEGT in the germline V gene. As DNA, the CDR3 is TGTGCCAGCAGTGACCGACAGGAGCCCCAGCATTTT. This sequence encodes CASSDRQEPQHF.

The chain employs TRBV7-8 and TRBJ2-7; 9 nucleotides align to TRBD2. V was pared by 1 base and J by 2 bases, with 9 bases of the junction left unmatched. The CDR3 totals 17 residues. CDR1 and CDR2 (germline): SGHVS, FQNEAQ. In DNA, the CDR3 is TGTGCCAGCAGCTTAGTGGGGCTAGCGGGATTACCCTACGAGCAGTACTTC. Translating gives CASSLVGLAGLPYEQYF.

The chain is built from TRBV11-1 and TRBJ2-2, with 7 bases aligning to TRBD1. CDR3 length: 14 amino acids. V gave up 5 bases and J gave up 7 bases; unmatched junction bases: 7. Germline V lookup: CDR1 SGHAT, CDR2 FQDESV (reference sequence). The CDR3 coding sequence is TGTGCCAGCAGCGTATCTCAGGGGGACGGGGAGCTGTTTTTT. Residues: CASSVSQGDGELFF. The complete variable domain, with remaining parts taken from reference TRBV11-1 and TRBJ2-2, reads EAEVAQSPRYKITEKSQAVAFWCDPISGHATLYWYRQILGQGPELLVQFQDESVVDDSQLPKDRFSAERLKGVDSTLKIQPAELGDSAMYLCASSVSQGDGELFFGEGSRLTVL.

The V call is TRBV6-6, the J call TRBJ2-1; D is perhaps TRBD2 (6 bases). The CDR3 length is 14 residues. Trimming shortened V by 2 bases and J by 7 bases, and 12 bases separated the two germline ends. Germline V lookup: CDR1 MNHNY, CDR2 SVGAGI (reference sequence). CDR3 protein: CASSYPGRGNEQFF. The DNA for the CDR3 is TGTGCCAGCAGTTACCCAGGCCGGGGGAATGAGCAGTTCTTC.

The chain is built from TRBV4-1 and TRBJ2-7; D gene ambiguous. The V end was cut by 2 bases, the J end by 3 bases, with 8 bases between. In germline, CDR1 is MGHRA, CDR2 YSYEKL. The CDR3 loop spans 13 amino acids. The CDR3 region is CASSQSPYYEQYF. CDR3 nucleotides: TGCGCCAGCAGCCAAAGCCCATACTACGAGCAGTACTTC.

The DNA of the CDR3 is TGTGCCAGCAGCTTAAGGGGCGGTGTTTATAGCAATCAGCCCCAGCATTTT. Translation gives CASSLRGGVYSNQPQHF. The chain employs TRBV7-2 and TRBJ1-5; maybe TRBD1 (5 bases). The CDR3 covers 17 residues. Germline CDR1 reads SGHTA; CDR2 reads FQGNSA. V was clipped by 2 bases and J by 0 bases, with 14 bases between them.

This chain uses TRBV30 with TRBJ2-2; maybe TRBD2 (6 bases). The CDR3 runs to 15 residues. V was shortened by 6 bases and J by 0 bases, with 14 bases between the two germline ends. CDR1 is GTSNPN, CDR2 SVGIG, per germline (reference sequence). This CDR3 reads CACNRGTANTGELFF. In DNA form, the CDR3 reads TGTGCCTGTAACCGAGGGACTGCGAACACCGGGGAGCTGTTTTTT.

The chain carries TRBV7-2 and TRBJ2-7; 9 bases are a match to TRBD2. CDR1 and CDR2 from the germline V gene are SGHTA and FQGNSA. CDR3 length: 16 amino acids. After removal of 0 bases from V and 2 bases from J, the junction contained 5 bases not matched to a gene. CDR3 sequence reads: CASSLAGLAGTYEQYF. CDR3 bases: TGTGCCAGCAGCTTAGCGGGGCTAGCGGGAACCTACGAGCAGTACTTC.

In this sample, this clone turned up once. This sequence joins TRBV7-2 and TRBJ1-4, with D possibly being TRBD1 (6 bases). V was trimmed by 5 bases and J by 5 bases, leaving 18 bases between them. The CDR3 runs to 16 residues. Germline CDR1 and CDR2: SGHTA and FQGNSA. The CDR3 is CASSGGQFPWNEKLFF. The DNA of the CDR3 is TGTGCCAGCAGCGGAGGACAGTTTCCTTGGAATGAAAAACTGTTTTTT.

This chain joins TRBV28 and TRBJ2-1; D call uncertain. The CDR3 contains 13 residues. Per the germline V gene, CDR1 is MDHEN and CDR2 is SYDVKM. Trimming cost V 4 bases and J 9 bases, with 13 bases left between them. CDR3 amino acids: CASSSMRYGEQFF. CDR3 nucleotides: TGTGCCAGCAGTTCTATGCGTTACGGTGAGCAGTTCTTC. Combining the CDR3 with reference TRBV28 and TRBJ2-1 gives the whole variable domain DVKVTQSSRYLVKRTGEKVFLECVQDMDHENMFWYRQDPGLGLRLIYFSYDVKMKEKGDIPEGYSVSREKKERFSLILESASTNQTSMYLCASSSMRYGEQFFGPGTRLTVL.

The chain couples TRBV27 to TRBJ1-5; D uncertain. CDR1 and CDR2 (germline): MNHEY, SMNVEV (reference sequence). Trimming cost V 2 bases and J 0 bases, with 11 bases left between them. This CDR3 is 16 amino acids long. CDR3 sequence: CASSLRAGFSNQPQHF. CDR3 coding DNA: TGTGCCAGCAGTTTACGGGCGGGATTTAGCAATCAGCCCCAGCATTTT.

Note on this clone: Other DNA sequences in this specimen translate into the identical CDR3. CDR3 protein: CASSLRLAGPYEQYF. The CDR3 DNA follows: TGTGCCAGCAGCTTAAGACTAGCGGGCCCCTACGAGCAGTACTTC. This chain links TRBV7-8 with TRBJ2-7; 10 nucleotides match TRBD2. Trimming cost V 2 bases and J 2 bases; bases outside gene matches: 3. CDR3 size: 15 residues. Germline V lookup: CDR1 SGHVS, CDR2 FQNEAQ. Variable domain in full (rest from reference TRBV7-8 and TRBJ2-7): GAGVSQSPRYKVAKRGQDVALRCDPISGHVSLFWYQQALGQGPEFLTYFQNEAQLDKSGLPSDRFFAERPEGSVSTLKIQRTQQEDSAVYLCASSLRLAGPYEQYFGPGTRLTVT.

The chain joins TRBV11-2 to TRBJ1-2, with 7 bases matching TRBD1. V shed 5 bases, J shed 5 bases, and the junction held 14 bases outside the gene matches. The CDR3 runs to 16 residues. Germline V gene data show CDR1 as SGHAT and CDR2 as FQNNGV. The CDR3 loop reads CASSPTEGQLYYGYTF. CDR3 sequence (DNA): TGTGCCAGCAGCCCTACGGAGGGACAGTTGTATTATGGCTACACCTTC.

The CDR3 DNA sequence: TGTGCCAGCAGCCCGGGGTTTTGGGCTGGCGAGCAGTACTTC. This encodes CASSPGFWAGEQYF. The chain links TRBV11-1 to TRBJ2-7, with D tentatively TRBD2 (5 bases). CDR3 size: 14 residues. Trimming cost V 5 bases and J 6 bases, with 17 bases left between them. Germline V gene data show CDR1 as SGHAT and CDR2 as FQDESV (reference sequence).

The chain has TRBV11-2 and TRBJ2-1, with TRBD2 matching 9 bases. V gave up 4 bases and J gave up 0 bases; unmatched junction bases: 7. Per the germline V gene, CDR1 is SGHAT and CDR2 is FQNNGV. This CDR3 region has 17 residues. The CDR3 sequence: CASSSAAGGLSYNEQFF. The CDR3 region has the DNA TGTGCCAGCAGCTCCGCAGCGGGAGGACTCTCCTACAATGAGCAGTTCTTC.

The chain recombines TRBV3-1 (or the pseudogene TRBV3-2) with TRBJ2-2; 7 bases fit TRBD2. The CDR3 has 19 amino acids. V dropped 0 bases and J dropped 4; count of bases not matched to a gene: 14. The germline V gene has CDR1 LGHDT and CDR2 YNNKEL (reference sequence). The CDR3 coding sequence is TGTGCCAGCAGCCAAGATAAGGTCGTTCGGCGGGAGTGCACCGGGGAGCTGTTTTTT. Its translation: CASSQDKVVRRECTGELFF.

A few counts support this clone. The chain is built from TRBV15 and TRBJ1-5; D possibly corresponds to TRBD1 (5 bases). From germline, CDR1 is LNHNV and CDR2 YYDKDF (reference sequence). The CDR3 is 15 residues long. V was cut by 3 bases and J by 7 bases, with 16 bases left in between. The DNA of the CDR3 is TGTGCCACCAGCAGCGCTATGGGGGGTAGCCAGCCCCAGCATTTT. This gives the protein CATSSAMGGSQPQHF. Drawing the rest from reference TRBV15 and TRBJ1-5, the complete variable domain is DAMVIQNPRYQVTQFGKPVTLSCSQTLNHNVMYWYQQKSSQAPKLLFHYYDKDFNNEADTPDNFQSRRPNTSFCFLDIRSPGLGDTAMYLCATSSAMGGSQPQHFGDGTRLSIL.